Below, 22 T cell receptor beta chains from the same sample are listed, as sequenced in a study of T cell responses to AZD1222 COVID-19 vaccine. Data came from immunoSEQ multiplex PCR; TCRdb stores just in-frame clones and leaves some out. The repertoire holds some 150,000 clones, with 88% as singletons. Sequencing used peripheral blood, obtained on day 0 of AZD1222 vaccination. All receptors derive from an adult in good health.

The genes are TRBV19 and TRBJ1-2; possible D gene TRBD1, 6 bases. The germline V gene has CDR1 LNHDA and CDR2 SQIVND (reference sequence). Trimming pared 4 bases from V and 6 bases from J, leaving 21 bases between. The CDR3 runs 16 residues. The CDR3 here is CASSTLSVGATDGYTF. CDR3 DNA: TGTGCCAGTAGTACCCTGTCTGTGGGGGCGACGGATGGCTACACCTTC.

About this clone: Other DNA sequences from this sample encode an identical CDR3 as well. The V and J genes are TRBV18 and TRBJ1-1, with TRBD1 matching 8 bases. Germline V gene sequence: CDR1 KGHSH, CDR2 LQKENI. With V trimmed by 3 bases and J by 0 bases, 0 bases remained unmatched. The CDR3 spans 14 residues. Here the CDR3 reads CASSPDRVNTEAFF. CDR3 sequence (DNA): TGTGCCAGCTCACCGGACAGGGTGAACACTGAAGCTTTCTTT. Supplemented by reference TRBV18 and TRBJ1-1, the full variable domain reads NAGVMQNPRHLVRRRGQEARLRCSPMKGHSHVYWYRQLPEEGLKFMVYLQKENIIDESGMPKERFSAEFPKEGPSILRIQQVVRGDSAAYFCASSPDRVNTEAFFGQGTRLTVV.

The CDR3 DNA reads TGCGCCAGCAGCGACTCAAAGGGCGCCGGGGAGACCCAGTACTTC. Protein: CASSDSKGAGETQYF. The chain has TRBV4-3 and TRBJ2-5; D uncertain. V lost 5 bases, J lost 5 bases, and 18 bases lay in between. The CDR3 has 15 residues. Germline V lookup: CDR1 LGHNA, CDR2 YSLEER.

The chain has TRBV5-5 and TRBJ2-3; TRBD2 agrees at 7 bases. CDR1 SGHKS and CDR2 YYEKEE come from the germline V gene (reference sequence). V shed 0 bases and J 6 bases; nucleotides not matched to a gene: 4. The CDR3 is 14 residues long. The CDR3 region is CASSLVGGMDTQYF. The CDR3 coding sequence is TGTGCCAGCAGCTTGGTGGGAGGGATGGATACGCAGTATTTT. The variable domain in full, with the rest retrieved from reference TRBV5-5 and TRBJ2-3, is DAGVTQSPTHLIKTRGQQVTLRCSPISGHKSVSWYQQVLGQGPQFIFQYYEKEERGRGNFPDRFSARQFPNYSSELNVNALLLGDSALYLCASSLVGGMDTQYFGPGTRLTVL.

This CDR3 reads CASSERDSDNFRQYF. CDR3 in DNA: TGTGCCAGCAGTGAACGGGACAGCGATAATTTTCGGCAGTACTTC. The V and J genes are TRBV6-1 and TRBJ2-7, with 7 bases fitting TRBD1. The V gene's germline CDR1 is MNHNS and CDR2 SASEGT. J was trimmed by 9 bases and V by 2 bases; bases with no gene match: 13. The CDR3 has 15 amino acids.

The genes are TRBV5-1 and TRBJ1-5, with a weak D call TRBD1 (6 bases). The germline V gene has CDR1 SGHRS and CDR2 YFSETQ. The CDR3 runs to 17 residues. V lost 4 bases to trimming and J lost 4 bases, with 21 bases between them. This CDR3 is CASSPGGSGTSNQPQHF. The CDR3 coding sequence is TGCGCCAGCAGCCCGGGGGGTTCCGGGACATCTAATCAGCCCCAGCATTTT.

This sequence joins TRBV12-3 or TRBV12-4 and TRBJ1-5; TRBD1 matches 7 bases. This CDR3 spans 13 amino acids. After removal of 6 bases from V and 8 bases from J, the junction contained 7 bases not matched to a gene. CDR3: CASSRGTEKPQHF. The CDR3 DNA follows: TGTGCCAGCAGCCGAGGGACAGAGAAGCCCCAGCATTTT.

The V call is TRBV5-1, the J call TRBJ2-5; perhaps TRBD1 as D (7 bases). Germline loops: CDR1 SGHRS, CDR2 YFSETQ. The CDR3 is made up of 12 amino acids. Trimming took 3 bases from V and 7 from J, leaving 10 bases between them. CDR3 sequence reads: CASSSQGGTQYF. The CDR3 DNA reads TGCGCCAGCAGCTCGCAGGGGGGGACCCAGTACTTC.

V gene TRBV7-2 combines with J gene TRBJ2-3; D is uncertain. V lost 0 bases and J 5 bases, leaving 6 bases between the germline ends. The CDR3 consists of 13 residues. Germline V gives CDR1 SGHTA, CDR2 FQGNSA. In DNA, the CDR3 is TGTGCCAGCAGCTTAGCGTATGGAGATACGCAGTATTTT. Protein: CASSLAYGDTQYF.

As DNA, the CDR3 is TGTGCCAGCAACCCCGGGATGGGGTTCCAAGAGACCCAGTACTTC. Residues: CASNPGMGFQETQYF. The V gene is TRBV7-8, the J gene TRBJ2-5; the D gene is possibly TRBD2 (5 bases). The CDR3 spans 15 residues. V lost 7 bases, J lost 1 base, and 16 bases lay in between. CDR1 and CDR2 (germline): SGHVS, FQNEAQ.

The chain employs TRBV28 and TRBJ2-1; no firm D call. Deletions cut 6 bases from V and 7 bases from J, with 10 bases between. Germline values: CDR1 MDHEN, CDR2 SYDVKM. CDR3 length: 12 amino acids. The CDR3 sequence: CASRETANEQFF. The DNA for the CDR3 is TGTGCCAGCAGAGAGACTGCGAATGAGCAGTTCTTC.

V and J are TRBV11-2 and TRBJ2-3, with no clear D. V dropped 3 bases and J dropped 2 bases, with 6 bases sitting between them. Germline lookup yields CDR1 SGHAT and CDR2 FQNNGV. The CDR3 has 13 residues. The CDR3 DNA reads as TGTGCCAGCAGCTTCTCCTACACAGATACGCAGTATTTT. As protein: CASSFSYTDTQYF.

This chain links TRBV10-3 with TRBJ2-3; D may be TRBD2 (6 bases). Germline CDR1 is ENHRY and CDR2 is SYGVKD. Trimming took 11 bases from V and 0 from J, leaving 12 bases between them. The CDR3 length is 13 residues. The CDR3 nucleotides are TGTGCCGCCTCGGGGGTCAGCACAGATACGCAGTATTTT. As protein: CAASGVSTDTQYF.

The chain employs TRBV12-5 and TRBJ2-2; maybe TRBD2 (5 bases). V was clipped by 7 bases and J by 0 bases, with 15 bases between them. Germline loops: CDR1 LGHNT, CDR2 FRNRAP. This CDR3 region has 16 residues. The CDR3 bases are TGTGCTAGTGCCTCGAGGGAGCTAACGAACACCGGGGAGCTGTTTTTT. Translating it yields CASASRELTNTGELFF. Variable domain in full (rest from reference TRBV12-5 and TRBJ2-2): DARVTQTPRHKVTEMGQEVTMRCQPILGHNTVFWYRQTMMQGLELLAYFRNRAPLDDSGMPKDRFSAEMPDATLATLKIQPSEPRDSAVYFCASASRELTNTGELFFGEGSRLTVL.

The V gene is TRBV28, the J gene TRBJ1-4; D is ambiguous. The V and J ends lost 5 bases and 8 bases respectively, with 30 bases between them. The germline V gene has CDR1 MDHEN and CDR2 SYDVKM. This CDR3 region has 19 residues. The CDR3 protein is CASSPSGPFAVHRSEKLFF. The CDR3 DNA sequence: TGTGCCAGCAGTCCGTCCGGGCCATTTGCCGTACACCGCTCAGAAAAACTGTTTTTT.

The chain employs TRBV7-9 and TRBJ1-1; D is unresolved. Trimming removed 1 base from V and 6 bases from J, with 21 bases in between. Germline V gene sequence: CDR1 SEHNR, CDR2 FQNEAQ (reference sequence). The CDR3 sequence is 17 residues long. This CDR3 reads CASSLGGDIPLMAEAFF. The CDR3 region has the DNA TGTGCCAGCAGCTTAGGTGGGGATATTCCCCTGATGGCTGAAGCTTTCTTT.

This clone was recorded a few times. The chain is built from TRBV5-1 and TRBJ1-5; D is unresolved. V lost 0 bases and J lost 0, with 10 bases in between. The CDR3 has 16 residues. Germline assignment: CDR1 SGHRS and CDR2 YFSETQ. The CDR3 sequence: CASSLEGLYSNQPQHF. DNA for the CDR3: TGCGCCAGCAGCTTGGAAGGCTTGTATAGCAATCAGCCCCAGCATTTT.

The gene calls are TRBV12-5 and TRBJ2-2, with 7 bases lining up with TRBD1. The trim removed 3 bases at V and 3 bases at J, leaving 4 bases unmatched. Per germline, CDR1 LGHNT and CDR2 FRNRAP. The CDR3 is 15 amino acids. In DNA form, the CDR3 reads TGTGCTAGTGGTTTATGGCAGGGGGACACCGGGGAGCTGTTTTTT. Protein product: CASGLWQGDTGELFF.

The chain uses TRBV7-9 and TRBJ2-3, with 7 bases fitting TRBD2. Germline CDR1 SEHNR, CDR2 FQNEAQ (reference sequence). This CDR3 comprises 14 residues. V was clipped by 6 bases and J by 0 bases; unmatched bases: 3. This chain's CDR3 is CASRWEGSTDTQYF. The DNA of the CDR3 is TGTGCCAGCAGATGGGAGGGAAGCACAGATACGCAGTATTTT.

The chain has TRBV2 and TRBJ1-2; the match to TRBD1 covers 7 bases. The CDR3 totals 15 residues. After removal of 9 bases from V and 6 bases from J, the junction contained 16 bases not matched to a gene. CDR1 is SNHLY and CDR2 is FYNNEI in the germline V gene. This chain's CDR3 is CARSQPGPQGDGYTF. In DNA form, the CDR3 reads TGTGCCAGATCTCAGCCGGGGCCTCAGGGGGATGGCTACACCTTC.

This rearrangement joins TRBV9 to TRBJ1-1; 7 positions match TRBD1. Germline V gives CDR1 SGDLS, CDR2 YYNGEE. CDR3 length equals 14 residues. Trimming removed 6 bases from V and 0 bases from J; junction bases left unmatched: 5. The CDR3 DNA sequence: TGTGCCAGCACCCAGGGGGGTGTGAACACTGAAGCTTTCTTT. It specifies CASTQGGVNTEAFF.

This chain connects TRBV11-2 to TRBJ1-2; no clear D gene. The CDR3 length is 11 residues. Germline values: CDR1 SGHAT, CDR2 FQNNGV. The V and J ends lost 5 bases and 7 bases respectively, with 8 bases between them. CDR3 in amino acids: CASSPGFGYTF. The CDR3, as DNA: TGTGCCAGCAGCCCGGGCTTTGGCTACACCTTC.